This T cell receptor (beta chain) was obtained from a study of blood T cell repertoires in COVID-19. Germline values: CDR1 LGHNA, CDR2 YSLEER. The CDR3 is made up of 16 amino acids. The J segment lost 5 bases and the V segment lost 1 base, leaving 9 bases of the junction unmatched. In the original analysis: Amplification of reference gene primers was used by the study to estimate nucleated cell counts. Profiling relied on immunoSEQ multiplex PCR, and the TCRdb table lists in-frame clones only, not all of them. D and trimming come from the DNA, and the V and J calls and clone size come from that table. The sample lists some 200,000 clones, roughly nine tenths occurring once.

The TCR was taken from a woman between 50 and 59 years old in a cohort exposed to, infected with or recovered from COVID-19 (not recorded which). The chain employs TRBV4-3 and TRBJ1-2; TRBD1 matches 8 bases. The sample was PBMCs or T cells enriched from blood (not recorded which). CDR3 sequence (DNA): TGCGCCAGCAGCCAAGTATCGGCAGGGGGCGGATATGGCTACACCTTC. Translated, it gives CASSQVSAGGGYGYTF.